Listed below are T cell receptor beta chains from one sample, sequenced in a study of cytomegalovirus exposure and HLA in healthy donors. Profiling relied on immunoSEQ multiplex PCR, and the TCRdb table lists in-frame clones only, not all of them. Among about 140,000 clones listed, roughly 80% were seen once. The sample was PBMCs. Receptors were obtained from a young man in good health and CMV-seropositive. The CDR3 runs from the conserved cysteine through the conserved F or W. Fields, in order: V gene, CDR3 length, CDR3 protein.

>TRBV19|14
CASRKDSSRYGYTF
>TRBV7-6|15
CASSAGQGGNQPQHF
>TRBV28|12
CASHFGVYGYTF
>TRBV4-1|15
CASSQVSARTDTQYF
>TRBV18|14
CASSPPGQGSEAFF
>TRBV19|14
CASKGRDNTGELFF
>TRBV27|14
CASSLRRDTYEQYF
>TRBV5-4|13
CASSLSQNEKLFF
>TRBV19|18
CASSRETSNTASYNEQYF
>TRBV5-3|16
CARSDVDRGRETEAFF
>TRBV4-1|15
CASSQEAGLSYEQYF
>TRBV25-1|13
CASRGGLENTIYF
>TRBV7-3|13
CASSLGRETEAFF
>TRBV5-5|14
CASSSGTLNQPQHF
>TRBV28|16
CASSFSPAGIQDEQFF
>TRBV18|16
CASSPRGQPNTGELFF
>TRBV2|15
CASRETGQGTGELFF
>TRBV10-3|13
CAISVAAGNTIYF
>TRBV28|15
CASSSTWGQGYEQYF
>TRBV5-1|13
CASSLFAGDEQFF